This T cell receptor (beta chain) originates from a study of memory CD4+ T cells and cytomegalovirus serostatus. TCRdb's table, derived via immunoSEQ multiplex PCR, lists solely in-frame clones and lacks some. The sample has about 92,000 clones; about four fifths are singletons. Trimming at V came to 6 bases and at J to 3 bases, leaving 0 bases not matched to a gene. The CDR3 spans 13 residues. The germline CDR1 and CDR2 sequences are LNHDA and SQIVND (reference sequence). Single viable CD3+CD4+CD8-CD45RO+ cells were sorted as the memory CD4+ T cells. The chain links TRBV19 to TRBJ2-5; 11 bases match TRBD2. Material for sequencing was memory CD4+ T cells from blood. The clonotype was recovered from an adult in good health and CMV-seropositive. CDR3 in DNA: TGTGCCAGTAGACTAGCGGGAGAAGAGACCCAGTACTTC. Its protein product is CASRLAGEETQYF.